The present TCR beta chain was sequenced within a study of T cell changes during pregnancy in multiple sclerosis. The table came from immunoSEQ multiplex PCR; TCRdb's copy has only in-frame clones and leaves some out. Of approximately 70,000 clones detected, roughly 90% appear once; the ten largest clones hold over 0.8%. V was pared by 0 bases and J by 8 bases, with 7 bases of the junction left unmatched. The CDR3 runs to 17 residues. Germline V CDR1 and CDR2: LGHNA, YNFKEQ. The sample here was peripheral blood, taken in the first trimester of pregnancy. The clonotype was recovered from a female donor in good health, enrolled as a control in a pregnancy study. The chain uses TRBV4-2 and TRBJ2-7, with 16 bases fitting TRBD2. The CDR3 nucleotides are TGTGCCAGCAGCCAAGAAGTGGGACTAGCGGGGGGGCCGAAGCAGTACTTC. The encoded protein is CASSQEVGLAGGPKQYF.